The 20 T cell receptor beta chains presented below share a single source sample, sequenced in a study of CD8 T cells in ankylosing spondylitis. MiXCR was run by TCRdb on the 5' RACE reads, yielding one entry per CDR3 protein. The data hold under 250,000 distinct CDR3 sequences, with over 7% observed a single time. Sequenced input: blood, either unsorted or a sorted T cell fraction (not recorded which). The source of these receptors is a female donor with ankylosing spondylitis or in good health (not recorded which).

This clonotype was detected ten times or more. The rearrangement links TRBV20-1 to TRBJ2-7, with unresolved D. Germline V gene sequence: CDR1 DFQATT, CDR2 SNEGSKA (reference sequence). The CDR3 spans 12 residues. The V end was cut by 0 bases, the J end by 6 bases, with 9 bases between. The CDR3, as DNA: TGCAGTGCTAGAGATGGGCCTAGCGAGCAGTACTTC. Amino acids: CSARDGPSEQYF.

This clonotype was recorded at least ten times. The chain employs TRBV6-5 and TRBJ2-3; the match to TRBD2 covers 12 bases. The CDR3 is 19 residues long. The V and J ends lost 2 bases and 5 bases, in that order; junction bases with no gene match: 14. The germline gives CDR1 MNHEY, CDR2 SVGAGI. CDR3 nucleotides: TGTGCCAGCAGTTACGGGCTAGCGGGAGGGCCGATTCAAGTAGATACGCAGTATTTT. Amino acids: CASSYGLAGGPIQVDTQYF.

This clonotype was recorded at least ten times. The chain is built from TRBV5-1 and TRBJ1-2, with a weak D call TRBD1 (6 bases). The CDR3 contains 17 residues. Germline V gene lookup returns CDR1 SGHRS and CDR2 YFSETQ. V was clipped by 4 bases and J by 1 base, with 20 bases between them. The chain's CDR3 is CASSLGGPGSGNYGYTF. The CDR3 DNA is TGCGCCAGCAGCCTAGGGGGTCCCGGATCCGGTAACTATGGCTACACCTTC.

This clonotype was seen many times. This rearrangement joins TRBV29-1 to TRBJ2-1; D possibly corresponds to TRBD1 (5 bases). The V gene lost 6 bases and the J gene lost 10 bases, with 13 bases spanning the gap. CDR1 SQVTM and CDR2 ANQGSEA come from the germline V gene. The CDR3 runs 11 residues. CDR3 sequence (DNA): TGCAGCGTCTCACAGGTGATGGAGCAGTTCTTC. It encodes CSVSQVMEQFF.

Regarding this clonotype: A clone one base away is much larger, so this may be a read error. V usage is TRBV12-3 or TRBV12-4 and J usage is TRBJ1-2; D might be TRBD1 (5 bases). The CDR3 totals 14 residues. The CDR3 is CASSPSDSHYGHTF. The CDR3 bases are TGTGCCAGCAGTCCTAGTGACAGCCACTATGGCCACACCTTC.

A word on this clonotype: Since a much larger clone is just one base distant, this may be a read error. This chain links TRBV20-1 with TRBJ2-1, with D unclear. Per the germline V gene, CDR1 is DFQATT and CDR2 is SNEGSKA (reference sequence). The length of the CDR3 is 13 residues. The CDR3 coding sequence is TGCAGTACAAACCGCGGCTCCTGCAATGAGCAGTTCTTC. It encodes CSTNRGSCNEQFF.

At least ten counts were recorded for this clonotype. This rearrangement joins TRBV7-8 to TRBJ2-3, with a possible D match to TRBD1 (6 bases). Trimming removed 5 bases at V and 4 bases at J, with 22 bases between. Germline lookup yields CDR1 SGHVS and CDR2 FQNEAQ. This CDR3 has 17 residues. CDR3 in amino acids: CASSAPLGQSPPDTQYF. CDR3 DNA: TGTGCCAGCAGCGCACCTTTAGGACAGTCACCACCAGATACGCAGTATTTT.

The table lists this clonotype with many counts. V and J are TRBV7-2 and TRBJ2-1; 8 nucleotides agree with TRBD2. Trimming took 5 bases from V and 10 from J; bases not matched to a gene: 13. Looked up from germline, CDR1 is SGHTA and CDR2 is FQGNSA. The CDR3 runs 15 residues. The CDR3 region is CASSQTGLADNEQFF. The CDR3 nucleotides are TGTGCCAGCAGCCAGACAGGACTAGCAGATAACGAGCAGTTCTTC.

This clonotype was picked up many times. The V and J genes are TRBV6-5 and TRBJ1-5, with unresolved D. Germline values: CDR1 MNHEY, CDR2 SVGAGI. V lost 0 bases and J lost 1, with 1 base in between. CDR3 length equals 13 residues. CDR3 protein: CASSYSSNQPQHF. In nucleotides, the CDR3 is TGTGCCAGCAGTTACTCGAGCAATCAGCCCCAGCATTTT.

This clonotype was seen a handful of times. CDR3 bases: TGCAGTGCTCCTCAGGAGGGGTACGAGCAGTACTTC. Its translation is CSAPQEGYEQYF. This sequence joins TRBV20-1 and TRBJ2-7; D perhaps matches TRBD2 (6 bases). Germline V lookup: CDR1 DFQATT, CDR2 SNEGSKA (reference sequence). V lost 5 bases, J lost 4 bases, and 12 bases lay in between. CDR3 length equals 12 residues.

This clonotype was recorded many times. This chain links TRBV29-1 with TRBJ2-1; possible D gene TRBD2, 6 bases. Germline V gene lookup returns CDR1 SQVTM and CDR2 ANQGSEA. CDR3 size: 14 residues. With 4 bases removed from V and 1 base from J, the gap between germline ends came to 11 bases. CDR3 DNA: TGCAGCGTTGTGAGCCGGGAGTCCTACAATGAGCAGTTCTTC. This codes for CSVVSRESYNEQFF.

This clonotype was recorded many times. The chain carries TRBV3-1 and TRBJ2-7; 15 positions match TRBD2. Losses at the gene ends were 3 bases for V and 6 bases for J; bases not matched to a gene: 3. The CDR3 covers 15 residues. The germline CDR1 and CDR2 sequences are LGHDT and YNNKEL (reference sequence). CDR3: CASSQGLAGGGEQYF. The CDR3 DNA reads TGTGCCAGCAGCCAGGGACTAGCGGGAGGTGGCGAGCAGTACTTC.

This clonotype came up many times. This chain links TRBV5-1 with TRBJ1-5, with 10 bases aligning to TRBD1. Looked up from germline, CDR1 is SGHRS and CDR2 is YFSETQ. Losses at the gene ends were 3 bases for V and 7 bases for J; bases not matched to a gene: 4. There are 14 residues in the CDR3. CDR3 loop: CASSSGQGGQPQHF. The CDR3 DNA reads TGCGCCAGCAGCTCCGGACAGGGGGGACAGCCCCAGCATTTT.

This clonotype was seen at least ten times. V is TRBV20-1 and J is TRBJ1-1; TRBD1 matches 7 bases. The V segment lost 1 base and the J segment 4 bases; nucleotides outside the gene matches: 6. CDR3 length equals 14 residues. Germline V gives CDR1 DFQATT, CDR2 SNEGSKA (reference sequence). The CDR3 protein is CSARGGQETTEAFF. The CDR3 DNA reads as TGCAGTGCTAGAGGAGGACAGGAGACCACTGAAGCTTTCTTT.

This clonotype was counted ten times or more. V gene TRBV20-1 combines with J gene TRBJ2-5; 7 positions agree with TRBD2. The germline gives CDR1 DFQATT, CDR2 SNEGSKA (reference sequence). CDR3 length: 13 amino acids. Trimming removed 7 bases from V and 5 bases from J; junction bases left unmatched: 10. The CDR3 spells CSGGGALAETQYF. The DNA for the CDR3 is TGCAGTGGGGGGGGTGCGCTAGCTGAGACCCAGTACTTC.

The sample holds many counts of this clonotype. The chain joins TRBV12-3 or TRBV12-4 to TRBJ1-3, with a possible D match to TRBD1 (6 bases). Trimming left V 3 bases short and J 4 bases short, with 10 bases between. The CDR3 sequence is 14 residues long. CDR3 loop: CASSFNRVGNTIYF. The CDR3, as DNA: TGTGCCAGCAGTTTCAACAGGGTGGGAAACACCATATATTTT.

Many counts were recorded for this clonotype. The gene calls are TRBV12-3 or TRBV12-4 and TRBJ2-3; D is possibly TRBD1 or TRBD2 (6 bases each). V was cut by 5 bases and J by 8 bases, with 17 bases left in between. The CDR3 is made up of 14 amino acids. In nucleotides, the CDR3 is TGTGCCAGCAGTCTGGGGGGCCGAGGTGGTACGCAGTATTTT. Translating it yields CASSLGGRGGTQYF.

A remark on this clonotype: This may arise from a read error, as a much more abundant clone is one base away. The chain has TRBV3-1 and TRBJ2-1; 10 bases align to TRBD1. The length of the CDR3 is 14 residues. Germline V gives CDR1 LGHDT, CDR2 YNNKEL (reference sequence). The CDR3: CAGSQGTGASEQFF. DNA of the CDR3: TGTGCCGGCAGCCAAGGGACAGGGGCAAGTGAGCAGTTCTTC.

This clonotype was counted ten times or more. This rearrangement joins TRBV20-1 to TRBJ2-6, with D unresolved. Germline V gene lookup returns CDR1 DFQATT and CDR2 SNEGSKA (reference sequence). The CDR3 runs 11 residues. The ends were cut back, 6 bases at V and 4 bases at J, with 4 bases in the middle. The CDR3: CSAMGANVLTF. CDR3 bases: TGCAGTGCCATGGGGGCCAACGTCCTGACTTTC.

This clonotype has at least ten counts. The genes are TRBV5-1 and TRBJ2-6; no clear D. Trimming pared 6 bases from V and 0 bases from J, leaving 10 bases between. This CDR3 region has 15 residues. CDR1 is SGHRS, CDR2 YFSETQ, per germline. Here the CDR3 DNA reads TGCGCCAGCACCGACTTGATCTCTGGGGCCAACGTCCTGACTTTC. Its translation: CASTDLISGANVLTF.